The clone carrying this T cell receptor beta chain showed up many times. Its antigen is unknown. The authors ran a second PCR of roughly 6 to 11 cycles using a sample-barcoded 5' primer and a J-beta primer mix. Each cDNA molecule, via a template-switch adaptor with 12 random nucleotides, was tagged. MiXCR, applied by TCRdb to the 5' RACE reads, yields one record per CDR3 protein. The sample consists of about 1,800,000 distinct CDR3 sequences, roughly 30% of them appearing once. These data are taken from a study of blood T cells in healthy people across ages. About the research overall: Template-switching capture recovered about one barcoded beta molecule per two T cells.

The study's findings and limits: Age showed a roughly linear inverse relationship with TCR beta diversity per million T cells. Relative to aged donors, long-lived donors carried more naive CD4+ cells and displayed higher diversity.

The CDR3 has 15 amino acids. Per germline, CDR1 MNHNY and CDR2 SVGAGI (reference sequence). The V segment lost 2 bases and the J segment 0 bases; nucleotides outside the gene matches: 0. The TCR comes from a woman in her twenties or thirties in good health. The chain combines TRBV6-6 with TRBJ1-2, with 10 bases lining up with TRBD1. The material sequenced was blood. This CDR3 is CASSYGQGANYGYTF. The CDR3 nucleotides are TGTGCCAGCAGTTACGGACAGGGGGCTAACTATGGCTACACCTTC.